This T cell receptor (beta chain) was sequenced during a study of radiation and T cells in renal cell carcinoma. About the study: Nephrectomy followed 15 Gy stereotactic body radiation by 4 weeks. Findings of the study overall: From baseline, blood top tumor clonotypes peaked at 2 weeks post-radiation.

About this clone itself: The antigen remains unidentified.

Assay used: immunoSEQ multiplex PCR; TCRdb lists only in-frame clones, some missing. The sample holds approximately 100,000 clones, 86% seen once. Per germline, CDR1 SQVTM and CDR2 ANQGSEA. Between the trimmed V and J ends, which lost 3 bases and 8 bases, there was a span of 13 bases. The CDR3 is 13 amino acids. The time point: baseline pretreatment blood. Treatment denoted: 15 Gy SBRT to primary tumor, nephrectomy 4 weeks later. Sequenced material: blood, taken from a patient whose treatment included radiotherapy and nephrectomy. This TCR was sampled from a man aged 50 to 60 with renal cell carcinoma. The chain has TRBV29-1 and TRBJ1-4; a weak D match, TRBD1 (5 bases). The CDR3 nucleotides are TGCAGCGTTGATGGAGGGGCGGGAGAAAAACTGTTTTTT. As protein: CSVDGGAGEKLFF.